This T cell receptor (beta chain) was identified in a study of a mutant IDH1 vaccine in newly diagnosed glioma. Overall study: Previous care, which was radiotherapy, temozolomide, or both, most often involved both.

Libraries were prepared by immunoSEQ multiplex PCR; TCRdb keeps only in-frame clonotypes and omits some of them. The repertoire has over 95,000 clones, about 90% of them found once; the top ten carry 0.6% to 0.7%. As to time point: week 11, during vaccination. Topical imiquimod accompanied each vaccine dose, which consisted of 300 ug of mutant IDH1 20-mer peptide. Deletions cut 0 bases from V and 2 bases from J, with 8 bases between. The CDR3 is 15 amino acids. Germline CDR1 SGHRS, CDR2 YFSETQ. Of note for this clone: Its antigen is as yet unknown.

This receptor was taken from a woman aged 50 to 65 with glioma. The gene calls are TRBV5-1 and TRBJ2-2; D uncertain. The sequences come from PBMCs, collected from a glioma patient whose treatment included an IDH1 peptide vaccine. CDR3 region: CASSLAARNTGELFF. CDR3 coding DNA: TGCGCCAGCAGCTTGGCCGCTAGAAACACCGGGGAGCTGTTTTTT.